This TCR beta chain was captured by sequencing in a study of shared T cell receptors in the human thymus. Method: immunoSEQ multiplex PCR; TCRdb's copy keeps in-frame clones and lacks some. The sample records approximately 490,000 clones, around 78% being singletons. The CDR3 totals 20 residues. Germline CDR1 is MDHEN and CDR2 is SYDVKM. V dropped 3 bases and J dropped 2; count of bases not matched to a gene: 14. These data were also filed under a second study, of human thymus T cells.

The chain recombines TRBV28 with TRBJ2-7; 15 positions match TRBD2. The receptor was isolated from a boy under two years old with a congenital heart defect. The sequencing input was thymocytes. The CDR3 bases are TGTGCCAGCAGTTTGTCGTTGGGACTAGCGGGAGGTCATCATCCCTACGAGCAGTACTTC. This sequence encodes CASSLSLGLAGGHHPYEQYF.